This TCR beta chain was documented in a study of T cells in Graves' hyperthyroidism and ophthalmopathy. For the study at large: Peripheral blood was obtained at initial diagnosis, preceding any treatment.

Ophthalmopathy cases met thresholds of Clinical Activity Score at least 3, NOSPECS grade at least 4 and duration under 3 months. Trimming stripped 5 bases from V and 6 bases from J, with 13 bases between. The CDR3 length is 14 residues. Germline CDR1 and CDR2: MNHEY and SVGAGI. In this sample, this clonotype turned up a few times. Amplified regions were TCR beta CDR3 sequences from RNA transcripts. Using the HTBI primer set, a first-round RT-PCR was run on the TCR CDR3. TCRdb fed the multiplex PCR reads into MiXCR, producing one record per CDR3 protein. Among about 520,000 distinct CDR3 sequences listed, approximately 24% were seen once.

This TCR was sampled from a woman between 25 and 40 years old with Graves' ophthalmopathy. The V gene is TRBV6-5, the J gene TRBJ1-4; D is perhaps TRBD1 (6 bases). The source material was blood. CDR3 sequence reads: CASSPRQVDEKLFF. The CDR3 DNA follows: TGTGCCAGCAGTCCTAGACAGGTGGATGAAAAACTGTTTTTT.